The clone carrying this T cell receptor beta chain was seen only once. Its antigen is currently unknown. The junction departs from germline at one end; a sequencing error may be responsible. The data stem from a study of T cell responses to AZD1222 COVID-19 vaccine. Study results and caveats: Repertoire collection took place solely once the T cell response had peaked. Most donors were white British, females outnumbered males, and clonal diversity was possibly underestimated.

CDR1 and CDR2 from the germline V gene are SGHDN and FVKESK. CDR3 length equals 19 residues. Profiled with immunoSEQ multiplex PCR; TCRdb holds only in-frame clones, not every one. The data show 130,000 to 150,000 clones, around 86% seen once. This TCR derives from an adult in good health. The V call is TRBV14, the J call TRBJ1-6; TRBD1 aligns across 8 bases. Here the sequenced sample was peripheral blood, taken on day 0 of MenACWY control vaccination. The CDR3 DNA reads TGTGCCAGCAGTCAAGACAGGGGCCCGCATAGCTCCTATAATTCACCCCTCCACTTT. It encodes CASSQDRGPHSSYNSPLHF.